This entry lists 21 T cell receptor beta chains sequenced from one sample in a study of blood T cell repertoires in COVID-19. Clones were sequenced by immunoSEQ multiplex PCR, and TCRdb holds only the in-frame ones, with some missing. The data hold about 140,000 clones, with less than 85% observed a single time. The sequenced material came from PBMCs or T cells enriched from blood (not recorded which). The receptors stem from a woman younger than 30 who had been exposed to COVID-19.

The chain carries TRBV4-3 and TRBJ2-2; TRBD2 might be the D (5 bases). The CDR3 covers 19 residues. Germline V gene lookup returns CDR1 LGHNA and CDR2 YSLEER. Trimming removed 1 base from V and 2 bases from J, with 20 bases in between. The CDR3 spells CASSQAESSGGTNTGELFF. DNA for the CDR3: TGCGCCAGCAGCCAAGCTGAGTCGAGCGGAGGAACAAACACCGGGGAGCTGTTTTTT.

This clone appeared a few times. The J gene is TRBJ2-1, the V gene TRBV11-3, with 7 bases that match TRBD1. Germline trimming cut 1 base from V and 8 bases from J; bases unmatched to any gene: 14. There are 17 residues in the CDR3. CDR1 and CDR2 from the germline V gene are SGHNT and YENEEA. CDR3 loop: CASSLGLDRASPYEQFF. CDR3 nucleotide sequence: TGTGCCAGCAGCTTAGGCCTTGACAGGGCTTCCCCCTATGAGCAGTTCTTC.

The chain combines TRBV28 with TRBJ2-1, with 7 bases lining up with TRBD1. Germline V gene lookup returns CDR1 MDHEN and CDR2 SYDVKM. The CDR3 covers 16 residues. The junction had 11 bases not matched to a gene; V was cut back by 6 bases and J by 3 bases. As DNA, the CDR3 is TGTGCCAGCAGGCCCGAGACAGGGCGCCTCTACAATGAGCAGTTCTTC. This gives the protein CASRPETGRLYNEQFF.

The genes are TRBV30 and TRBJ2-7, with D uncertain. The CDR3 contains 11 residues. V lost 2 bases and J 4 bases, leaving 6 bases between the germline ends. CDR1 GTSNPN and CDR2 SVGIG come from the germline V gene (reference sequence). The CDR3 is CAWSQKYEQYF. The CDR3 DNA sequence: TGTGCCTGGAGTCAAAAATACGAGCAGTACTTC.

The V call is TRBV5-1, the J call TRBJ2-7; 7 bases fit TRBD2. The CDR3 covers 15 residues. Per the germline V gene, CDR1 is SGHRS and CDR2 is YFSETQ. The V segment lost 5 bases and the J segment 5 bases; nucleotides outside the gene matches: 13. The chain's CDR3 is CASRRALAGANEQYF. The CDR3 region has the DNA TGCGCCAGCAGGAGAGCCCTTGCGGGAGCAAACGAGCAGTACTTC.

Worth noting for this clone: A much more abundant neighbour one base away suggests this may be a read error. The chain is built from TRBV12-3 or TRBV12-4 and TRBJ1-5; D is perhaps TRBD1 (5 bases). The germline V and J ends were trimmed by 3 bases and 3 bases, with 6 bases remaining between them. The CDR3 contains 13 residues. CDR3 sequence (DNA): TGTGCCAGCAGTTTGACAGACAATCAGCCCCAGCATTTT. It specifies CASSLTDNQPQHF.

The J gene is TRBJ2-7, the V gene TRBV6-1, with 8 bases that match TRBD1. Trimming removed 4 bases from V and 2 bases from J; junction bases left unmatched: 10. Per germline, CDR1 MNHNS and CDR2 SASEGT. The CDR3 length is 16 residues. CDR3 sequence reads: CASSGSTGAQTYEQYF. The CDR3 DNA follows: TGTGCCAGCAGTGGATCGACAGGGGCCCAGACCTACGAGCAGTACTTC.

The chain uses TRBV18 and TRBJ1-2, with 8 bases matching TRBD1. CDR1 and CDR2 from the germline V gene are KGHSH and LQKENI. The V and J ends lost 6 bases and 4 bases, in that order; junction bases with no gene match: 4. The CDR3 is made up of 13 amino acids. Here the CDR3 DNA reads TGTGCCAGCTCCACAGGGGGTAGCTATGGCTACACCTTC. Amino acid sequence: CASSTGGSYGYTF.

The genes are TRBV18 and TRBJ1-6; D is unresolved. V was pared by 6 bases and J by 8 bases, with 11 bases between. Germline V CDR1 and CDR2: KGHSH, LQKENI. CDR3 size: 13 residues. The CDR3 bases are TGTGCCAGCTCCCCAGAACGGGATTCACCCCTCCACTTT. This translates into CASSPERDSPLHF.

The chain has TRBV9 and TRBJ1-2, with D possibly TRBD1 on 5 matching bases. CDR1 and CDR2 from the germline V gene are SGDLS and YYNGEE. The ends were cut back, 4 bases at V and 8 bases at J, with 21 bases in the middle. The CDR3 length is 15 residues. The CDR3 DNA reads TGTGCCAGCAGCCCCCCCGCCAAAGACGGGGGAGGCTACACCTTC. Amino acids: CASSPPAKDGGGYTF.

The genes are TRBV7-9 and TRBJ2-3, with 8 nucleotides matching TRBD1. The CDR3 has 14 residues. Germline V lookup: CDR1 SEHNR, CDR2 FQNEAQ (reference sequence). The V segment lost 11 bases and the J segment 4 bases; nucleotides outside the gene matches: 11. This chain's CDR3 is CAGRTGRIADTQYF. DNA of the CDR3: TGTGCCGGGAGGACAGGGCGGATTGCAGATACGCAGTATTTT.

This clone was counted only a few times. The V call is TRBV10-3, the J call TRBJ2-1; TRBD1 matches at 8 bases. Losses at the gene ends were 3 bases for V and 7 bases for J; bases not matched to a gene: 11. Germline CDR1 and CDR2: ENHRY and SYGVKD. CDR3 length equals 16 residues. The CDR3, as DNA: TGTGCCATCAGTGAAGGGTGGCAGGGGGCAGGGAATGAGCAGTTCTTC. Its translation: CAISEGWQGAGNEQFF.

This chain joins TRBV7-9 and TRBJ2-7, with TRBD2 matching over 10 bases. V shed 4 bases, J shed 4 bases, and the junction held 10 bases outside the gene matches. The length of the CDR3 is 16 residues. Germline-derived CDR1 and CDR2 are SEHNR and FQNEAQ (reference sequence). The DNA for the CDR3 is TGTGCCAGCAGCTCAGGCCCCGGGACTAGCGTGTACGAGCAGTACTTC. Encoded protein: CASSSGPGTSVYEQYF.

As for this clone: The sample contains more than one DNA sequence encoding this CDR3. This chain joins TRBV20-1 and TRBJ2-7; 7 bases fit TRBD2. The germline CDR1 and CDR2 sequences are DFQATT and SNEGSKA (reference sequence). This CDR3 comprises 11 residues. V was pared by 5 bases and J by 3 bases, with 1 base of the junction left unmatched. The chain's CDR3 is CSAAGDYEQYF. The DNA for the CDR3 is TGCAGTGCTGCGGGGGACTACGAGCAGTACTTC.

The CDR3: CAWSTASPYSGNTIYF. The CDR3 DNA reads as TGTGCCTGGAGTACCGCAAGCCCTTACTCTGGAAACACCATATATTTT. The chain carries TRBV30 and TRBJ1-3; no reliable D call. This CDR3 region has 16 residues. Germline loops: CDR1 GTSNPN, CDR2 SVGIG (reference sequence). V dropped 2 bases and J dropped 0 bases, with 14 bases sitting between them.

This sequence joins TRBV5-1 and TRBJ1-2, with TRBD1 identical over 7 bases. Trimming at V came to 3 bases and at J to 1 base, leaving 21 bases not matched to a gene. Germline lookup yields CDR1 SGHRS and CDR2 YFSETQ. The length of the CDR3 is 20 residues. The CDR3 DNA sequence: TGCGCCAGCAGCTCAACCCGGGGACAGAAGAATAAGGCGGTTAACTATGGCTACACCTTC. It yields the protein CASSSTRGQKNKAVNYGYTF.

The chain carries TRBV6-5 and TRBJ2-3, with 13 bases identical to TRBD2. V shed 8 bases, J shed 3 bases, and the junction held 5 bases outside the gene matches. The CDR3 covers 15 residues. Germline V lookup: CDR1 MNHEY, CDR2 SVGAGI. The CDR3 region has the DNA TGTGCCAGCGCCGGGACTAGCGGGACGACAGATACGCAGTATTTT. This translates into CASAGTSGTTDTQYF.

The genes are TRBV2 and TRBJ2-7; TRBD2 matches at 9 bases. The CDR3 has 15 residues. Germline V lookup: CDR1 SNHLY, CDR2 FYNNEI. The ends lost 3 bases at V and 5 bases at J; junction bases unmatched: 8. The CDR3 loop reads CASSDGGRAGNEQYF. CDR3 in DNA: TGTGCCAGCAGTGACGGCGGGAGGGCGGGGAACGAGCAGTACTTC.

The CDR3 DNA reads TGTGCCAGCAGCTTTTACTCTAGCGGGAGGGCAGAGACCCAGTACTTC. Translated, it gives CASSFYSSGRAETQYF. The genes are TRBV7-2 and TRBJ2-5; the match to TRBD2 covers 12 bases. Germline V gene data show CDR1 as SGHTA and CDR2 as FQGNSA. With 3 bases clipped from V and 4 bases from J, the junction kept 6 bases outside the gene matches. The CDR3 spans 16 residues.

This chain joins TRBV9 and TRBJ2-7; tentative D call: TRBD1 (5 bases). Trimming shortened V by 0 bases and J by 3 bases, and 13 bases separated the two germline ends. The CDR3 totals 15 residues. Germline V gene sequence: CDR1 SGDLS, CDR2 YYNGEE. The DNA of the CDR3 is TGTGCCAGCAGCGTAGGTATGGGGCAGGGCTACGAGCAGTACTTC. It translates to CASSVGMGQGYEQYF.

This clone was seen more than once but under ten times. The chain employs TRBV19 and TRBJ2-1; no clear D. Trimming shortened V by 1 base and J by 4 bases, and 5 bases separated the two germline ends. CDR1 and CDR2 (germline): LNHDA, SQIVND (reference sequence). CDR3 length: 13 residues. CDR3 in amino acids: CASSIGAYNEQFF. The CDR3 bases are TGTGCCAGTAGTATAGGAGCTTACAATGAGCAGTTCTTC.